Detailed here is one T cell receptor beta chain. This clonotype appeared once. Its cognate antigen has yet to be identified. Base qualities were left out, and no much larger clone turns up one base away. Resting on one read, the evidence is weak. The record originates from a study of blood T cells in healthy people across ages (dated by TCRdb to between 2015 and 2016). Study-level background: In model experiments, template switching captured about one uniquely barcoded TCR beta cDNA molecule for every two T cells. Age-related changes in TCR beta repertoire diversity were measured in the study by deep sequencing normalized with unique cDNA molecular identifiers. The donors were divided into four age groups: young (average 16 years), middle-aged (over 35), aged (approximately 59) and long-lived (about 79). Donors of different ages were randomly distributed across sequencing lanes to avoid experimental bias. For two donors (one aged 18 to 30 and one aged 80 or older), the study analyzed two additional independent replicas of 1 million unique cDNA reads from the same blood draw. The full study reports these points: Observed TCR beta diversity per million T cells fell roughly linearly with age, and a significant reduction was already apparent by age approximately 40. The CMV infection status of donors was not known, potentially confounding age-related changes in expanded clonotypes. Compared with the aged group, more naive CD4+ T cells, fewer expanded clones and increased TCR diversity were shown by the long-lived group, suggesting age selection. Estimates of total diversity based on one million sequenced T cells were considered lower bounds and underestimates. A strong correlation was found between observed TCR beta diversity and the percentage of naive T cells measured by flow cytometry. Bulk unsorted PBMC profiling prevented conclusive comparison of naive and antigen-experienced compartments.

To prepare the library, 5' RACE was applied. The sequencer was an Illumina HiSeq 2500. A second PCR of roughly 6 to 11 cycles was run with a J-beta primer mix and a sample-barcoded 5' primer. A unique molecular identifier was introduced onto each TCR beta cDNA molecule by a template-switch 5' adaptor carrying 12 random nucleotides. Each sample yielded at least 2.5 million CDR3-containing paired-end reads. First-strand cDNA synthesis was performed from all RNA using the Mint cDNA synthesis kit, with priming by a TRBC-specific oligonucleotide. After uracil-DNA glycosylase treatment, a first 18-cycle PCR used universal primers M1SS and BC2_uni_R on all cDNA. The paper's data handling went like this. Each sample was normalized by randomly selecting 1 million high-quality reads, each carrying a distinct molecular identifier. Reads with shared molecular identifiers were discarded instead of being binned into consensus sequences. MiTCR, set to a Q25 quality threshold and the strictest error-elimination algorithm, was used for CDR3 identification, clonotype clustering and error correction. A nonparametric unseen species model with Euler transformation was used to estimate lower-bound total TCR beta diversity. TCRdb reprocessing: public reads trimmed at Q25 with fastp, clones called with MiXCR, in-frame beta chains kept. CDR3 protein duplicates are merged, each entry listing the most common genes and DNA. TCRdb, rather than the study authors, made the V and J calls. The sample has over 600,000 distinct CDR3 sequences on record, about 46% of them singletons. In total, the top ten clones hold about a sixth of the sample.

Trimming removed 7 bases from V and 5 bases from J; the gene matches leave 8 bases unexplained. Including cysteine and phenylalanine, the CDR3 has 14 amino acids. The DNA shown is the 42-base CDR3, in frame from base 1. The CDR1 and CDR2 encoded by the germline V gene (reference sequence) are LNHNV and YYDKDF. Donors were approximately 42 systemically healthy Caucasian individuals from Russia aged roughly 6 to 90 years. About 9.6 milliliters of peripheral blood were collected from each donor into EDTA-treated Vacutainer tubes. Ficoll-Paque density-gradient centrifugation was used to isolate PBMCs, with at least 6 million per sample. Total RNA, at least 6 micrograms per sample, was extracted from PBMCs with Trizol reagent. For every donor, flow cytometry on a PBMC aliquot measured the percentage of naive CD45RAhigh/CD27high T cells.

Recombination joined TRBV15 with TRBJ2-1; 7 bases in between match TRBD2. Source material: blood. The source of this sequence is a man older than 75 in good health. The CDR3 has the sequence CATKRDSQDNEQFF. The sequence in DNA is TGTGCCACCAAGCGGGACTCTCAAGACAATGAGCAGTTCTTC.